This TCR beta chain is drawn from a study of cytomegalovirus exposure and HLA in healthy donors. Donors were ostensibly healthy at sampling, although undocumented immune exposures were probable. 13 Jbeta primers and 60 Vbeta primers were used for the PCR. TCRdb's table, derived via immunoSEQ multiplex PCR, lists solely in-frame clones and lacks some. Seen here are around 110,000 clones, 74% observed once, and the top ten hold around 15%. A remark on this clone: Its antigen is undetermined.

Findings and limits, study-wide: Another analysis was done later, and it associated 16,951 TCR beta sequences with HLA alleles at 0.05 false discovery rate.

The sample taken for sequencing was PBMCs. This receptor was taken from a woman in her 40s in good health and CMV-seropositive.

The CDR3 spells CASSLGANQPQHF. In DNA form, the CDR3 reads TGTGCCAGCAGCTTAGGGGCAAATCAGCCCCAGCATTTT. The chain links TRBV7-3 to TRBJ1-5, with D perhaps matching TRBD1 (5 bases). V lost 2 bases to trimming and J lost 4 bases, with 6 bases between them. The germline gives CDR1 SGHTA, CDR2 FQGTGA. The CDR3 is 13 amino acids. Looking up the rest from reference TRBV7-3 and TRBJ1-5 gives the full variable domain: GAGVSQTPSNKVTEKGKYVELRCDPISGHTALYWYRQSLGQGPEFLIYFQGTGAADDSGLPNDRFFAVRPEGSVSTLKIQRTERGDSAVYLCASSLGANQPQHFGDGTRLSIL.